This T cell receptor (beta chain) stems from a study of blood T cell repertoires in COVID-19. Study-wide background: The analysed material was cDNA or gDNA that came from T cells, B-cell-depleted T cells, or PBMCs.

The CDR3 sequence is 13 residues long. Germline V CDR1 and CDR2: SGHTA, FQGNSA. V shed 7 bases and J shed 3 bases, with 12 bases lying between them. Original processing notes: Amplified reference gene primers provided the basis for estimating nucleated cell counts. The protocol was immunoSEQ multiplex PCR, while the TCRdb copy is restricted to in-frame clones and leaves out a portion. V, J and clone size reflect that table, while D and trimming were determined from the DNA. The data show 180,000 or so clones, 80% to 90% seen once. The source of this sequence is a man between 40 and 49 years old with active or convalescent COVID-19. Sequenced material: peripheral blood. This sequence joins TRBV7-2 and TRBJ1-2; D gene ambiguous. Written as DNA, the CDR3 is TGTGCCAGCAACGCGGGGAGTGACTATGGCTACACCTTC. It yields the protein CASNAGSDYGYTF.